The entry that follows covers one T cell receptor beta chain sequence. The junction differs from germline at one of its ends, possibly a read error. These data belong to a study of blood T cell repertoires in COVID-19. Study context: Donors in the United States, Italy and Spain gave samples during acute or convalescent COVID-19. PBMCs, B-cell-depleted T cells, or T cells provided the cDNA or gDNA that made up the material.

Authors' analysis steps: Counts of nucleated cells, estimated from reference gene primer amplification, were obtained. Clones were read by immunoSEQ multiplex PCR, and TCRdb kept only the in-frame ones, dropping some. For V, J and clone size, that table is used; D and trimming come from the DNA. This table holds approximately 150,000 clones, approximately 88% found once. Germline V lookup: CDR1 SGHRS, CDR2 YFSETQ. This CDR3 has 15 amino acids. Sequences were obtained from peripheral blood. The V call is TRBV5-1, the J call TRBJ2-3; D call uncertain. The clonotype was recovered from a woman aged 50 to 65 with acute or convalescent COVID-19. The CDR3 nucleotides are TGCGTCAGCAGCTTGGCGCCAGTTAGCACAGATACGCAGTATTTT. It specifies CVSSLAPVSTDTQYF.